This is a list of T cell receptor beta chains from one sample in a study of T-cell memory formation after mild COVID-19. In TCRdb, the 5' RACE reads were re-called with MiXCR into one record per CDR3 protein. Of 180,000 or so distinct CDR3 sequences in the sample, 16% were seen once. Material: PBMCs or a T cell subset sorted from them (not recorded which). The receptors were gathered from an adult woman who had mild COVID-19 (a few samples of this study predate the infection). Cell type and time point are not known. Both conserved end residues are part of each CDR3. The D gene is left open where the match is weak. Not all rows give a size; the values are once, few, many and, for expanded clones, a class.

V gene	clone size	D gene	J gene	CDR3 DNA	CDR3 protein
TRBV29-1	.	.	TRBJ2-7	TGCAGCGTTCGGCAGGGAGCCTACGAGCAGTACTTC	CSVRQGAYEQYF
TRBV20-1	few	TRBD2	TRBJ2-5	TGCAGTGCTAGCGGGGGGGCCCAAGAGACCCAGTACTTC	CSASGGAQETQYF
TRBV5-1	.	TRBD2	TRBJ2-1	TGCGCCAGCAGCTCCCACGGGGGGGACTACAATGAGCAGTTCTTC	CASSSHGGDYNEQFF
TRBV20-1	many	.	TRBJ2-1	TGCAGTGCTAGCGGCGTCAAGGGTGAGCAGTTCTTC	CSASGVKGEQFF
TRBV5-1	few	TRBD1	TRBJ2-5	TGCGCCAGCAGCTCCGGGACAGGGACGCAAGAGACCCAGTACTTC	CASSSGTGTQETQYF
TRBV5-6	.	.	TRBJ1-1	TGTGCCAGCAGCAGAAAACAGCGGACGAACACTGAAGCTTTCTTT	CASSRKQRTNTEAFF
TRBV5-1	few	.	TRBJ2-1	TGCGCCAGCAGCACGGACGGGTACAATGAGCAGTTCTTC	CASSTDGYNEQFF
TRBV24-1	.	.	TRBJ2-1	TGTGCCACCAGTGACCCGACTGGGGGCTCCTACAATGAGCAGTTCTTC	CATSDPTGGSYNEQFF
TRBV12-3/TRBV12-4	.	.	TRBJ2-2	TGTGCCAGCAGTCTTGGACAGATGAACACCGGGGAGCTGTTTTTT	CASSLGQMNTGELFF
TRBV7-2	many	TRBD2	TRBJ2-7	TGTGCCAGCAGCCCCGGGACTAGCGGGCGGGCCGGAAAGTACTTC	CASSPGTSGRAGKYF
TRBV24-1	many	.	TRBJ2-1	TGTGCCACCAGTGACGCGGCAACTAGCACGGATGAGCAGTTCTTC	CATSDAATSTDEQFF
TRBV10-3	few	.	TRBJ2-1	TGTGCCATCAGTGAGTCGTCTGCCTACAATGAGCAGTTCTTC	CAISESSAYNEQFF
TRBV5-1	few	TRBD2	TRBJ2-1	TGCGCCAGCAGCTTGGAACTAGCGGCTTACTACAATGAGCAGTTCTTC	CASSLELAAYYNEQFF
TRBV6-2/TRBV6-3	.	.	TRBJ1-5	TGTGCCAGCAGTACCATGGGACGGGGTGGACAGCCCCAGCATTTT	CASSTMGRGGQPQHF
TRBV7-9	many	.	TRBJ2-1	TGTGCCAGCAGCTTACAGGGGGGAAGGTACAATGAGCAGTTCTTC	CASSLQGGRYNEQFF
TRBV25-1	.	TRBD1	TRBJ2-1	TGTGCCAGCAGTGAATATGGGACAGGGTTCCATGAGCAGTTCTTC	CASSEYGTGFHEQFF
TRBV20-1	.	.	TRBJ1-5	TGCAGTGCTAGAGCTGACAGATTTAGCAATCAGCCCCAGCATTTT	CSARADRFSNQPQHF
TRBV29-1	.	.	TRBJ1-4	TGCAGCGTTGCAGGAAATGAAAAACTGTTTTTT	CSVAGNEKLFF
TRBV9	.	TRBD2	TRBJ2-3	TGTGCCAGCAGCGTAGGTAGCGGGAGAACGCAGTATTTT	CASSVGSGRTQYF
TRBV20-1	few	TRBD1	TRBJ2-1	TGCAGTGCTCACGGAGGGGACAGGGCCTACAATGAGCAGTTCTTC	CSAHGGDRAYNEQFF
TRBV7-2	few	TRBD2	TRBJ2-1	TGTGCCAGCAGCCATCCGGGGACTAGCGGGAGGAGAAGCTCCTACAATGAGCAGTTCTTC	CASSHPGTSGRRSSYNEQFF
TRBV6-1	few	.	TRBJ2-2	TGTGCCAGTTCCCGGACATTTTTCGCGAACACCGGGGAGCTGTTTTTT	CASSRTFFANTGELFF
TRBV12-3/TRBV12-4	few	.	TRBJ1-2	TGTGCCAGCAGCCCACTGGCCCTTACTAACTATGGCTACACCTTC	CASSPLALTNYGYTF
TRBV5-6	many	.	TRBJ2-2	TGTGCCAGCAGCTTATACCCCACCGGGGAGCTGTTTTTT	CASSLYPTGELFF
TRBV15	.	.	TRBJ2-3	TGTGCCACCAGCAGAGATCAGGATACGCAGTATTTT	CATSRDQDTQYF
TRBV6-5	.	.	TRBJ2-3	TGTGCCAGCAGTTACCACGGGACTACAGATACGCAGTATTTT	CASSYHGTTDTQYF
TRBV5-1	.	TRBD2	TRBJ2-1	TGCGCCAGCAGCCCCGGGGTCGTCGGGGGGGATGAGCAGTTCTTC	CASSPGVVGGDEQFF
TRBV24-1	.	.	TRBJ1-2	TGTGCCACCAGTGACCCCGGGACCAGTCCCTCGAGCAACTATGGCTACACCTTC	CATSDPGTSPSSNYGYTF